These T cell receptor beta chains were read from a single sample in a study of T cell responses to AZD1222 COVID-19 vaccine. Sequenced by immunoSEQ multiplex PCR; TCRdb stores in-frame clones only, minus some. The table shows 100,000 to 120,000 clones, with about 95% occurring only once. The specimen was peripheral blood, collected 28 days after the second AZD1222 dose. Receptors originate from an adult who received the AZD1222 COVID-19 vaccine. The CDR3 runs from the conserved cysteine through the conserved F or W. D genes are given only for firm matches. Part of the rows lack a size; the others show once, few, many or a class for expanded clones.

clone size	V gene	D gene	J gene	CDR3 protein	CDR3 DNA
NA	TRBV6-1	TRBD2	TRBJ2-7	CASSEARRDSGGFYEQYF	TGTGCCAGCAGTGAAGCGCGAAGGGATAGCGGGGGGTTCTACGAGCAGTACTTC
NA	TRBV6-5	NA	TRBJ2-3	CASRGLGTDTQYF	TGTGCCAGCAGGGGCCTAGGCACAGATACGCAGTATTTT
NA	TRBV6-5	NA	TRBJ2-1	CASIGRLGFREQFF	TGTGCCAGCATCGGAAGACTAGGGTTTCGTGAGCAGTTCTTC
NA	TRBV4-2	NA	TRBJ2-1	CASSQGTNNEQFF	TGTGCCAGCAGCCAAGGGACGAACAATGAGCAGTTCTTC
NA	TRBV10-3	TRBD2	TRBJ2-1	CAIKDLAGGNEQFF	TGTGCCATAAAAGACCTAGCGGGAGGGAATGAGCAGTTCTTC
NA	TRBV18	TRBD1	TRBJ1-5	CASSGQGPTLGQPQHF	TGTGCCAGTTCTGGACAGGGACCCACCTTAGGCCAGCCCCAGCATTTT
NA	TRBV6-2/TRBV6-3	NA	TRBJ1-1	CASSYSTGTAEAFF	TGTGCCAGCAGTTACTCGACTGGGACCGCTGAAGCTTTCTTT
NA	TRBV5-5	TRBD1	TRBJ2-3	CASSWTGRTGDTQYF	TGTGCCAGCAGCTGGACAGGGAGGACCGGAGATACGCAGTATTTT
NA	TRBV2	NA	TRBJ2-3	CASRPGKPGDTQYF	TGTGCCAGCAGGCCCGGAAAGCCCGGAGATACGCAGTATTTT
NA	TRBV4-1	TRBD1	TRBJ1-3	CASSQGTQGSGNTIYF	TGCGCCAGCAGCCAAGGGACACAGGGGTCTGGAAACACCATATATTTT
NA	TRBV15	NA	TRBJ2-2	CATSGERRAATGELFF	TGTGCCACCAGCGGAGAAAGGAGGGCTGCCACCGGGGAGCTGTTTTTT
NA	TRBV5-1	TRBD2	TRBJ2-1	CASNPRTSGGNEQFF	TGCGCCAGCAACCCCAGGACTAGCGGGGGGAATGAGCAGTTCTTC
once	TRBV5-1	TRBD1	TRBJ2-6	CASVEGAYSGANVLTF	TGCGCCAGCGTTGAGGGGGCGTACTCTGGGGCCAACGTCCTGACTTTC
NA	TRBV5-1	NA	TRBJ2-7	CASSLSDGPSYEQYF	TGCGCCAGCAGCCTATCGGACGGACCGTCCTACGAGCAGTACTTC
NA	TRBV2	NA	TRBJ1-3	CASSEDLSGNTIYF	TGTGCCAGCAGTGAAGATCTCTCTGGAAACACCATATATTTT
NA	TRBV3-1/TRBV3-2	NA	TRBJ1-1	CASSQRLGRRMNTEAFF	TGTGCCAGCAGCCAGCGACTTGGACGGAGGATGAACACTGAAGCTTTCTTT
NA	TRBV7-6	NA	TRBJ1-1	CASSLDSVLGTEAFF	TGTGCCAGCAGCTTAGATTCAGTCCTCGGCACTGAAGCTTTCTTT
few	TRBV7-9	TRBD2	TRBJ2-7	CASSAGLASLYEQYF	TGTGCCAGCAGCGCCGGACTAGCCTCCTTATACGAGCAGTACTTC
few	TRBV5-1	NA	TRBJ1-1	CASSLAPGVDTEAFF	TGCGCCAGCAGCTTGGCTCCAGGGGTGGACACTGAAGCTTTCTTT
NA	TRBV2	TRBD1	TRBJ2-5	CASSEGQGWETQYF	TGTGCCAGCAGTGAGGGACAGGGTTGGGAGACCCAGTACTTC
NA	TRBV11-2	NA	TRBJ1-1	CASSPFRGTEAFF	TGTGCCAGCAGCCCCTTCAGGGGCACTGAAGCTTTCTTT
once	TRBV5-1	NA	TRBJ1-1	CASSSAGGNTEAFF	TGCGCCAGCAGCTCGGCAGGAGGGAACACTGAAGCTTTCTTT
NA	TRBV10-1	TRBD1	TRBJ1-2	CASSAVTGVGYTF	TGCGCCAGCAGTGCCGTGACAGGGGTTGGCTACACCTTC
NA	TRBV29-1	NA	TRBJ1-1	CSVNKANTEAFF	TGCAGCGTGAACAAGGCAAACACTGAAGCTTTCTTT
NA	TRBV19	NA	TRBJ1-2	CASTPLGVYGYTF	TGTGCCAGTACCCCTCTTGGGGTATATGGCTACACCTTC
NA	TRBV6-5	NA	TRBJ1-1	CASAVGNTEAFF	TGTGCCAGCGCGGTGGGGAACACTGAAGCTTTCTTT
NA	TRBV21-1	NA	TRBJ1-2	CASSNRRQGEYGYTF	TGTGCCAGCAGCAATAGACGGCAGGGGGAATATGGCTACACCTTC
NA	TRBV6-1	NA	TRBJ1-4	CASSESKGSLSFANEKLFF	TGTGCCAGCAGTGAATCGAAGGGATCATTGAGTTTTGCTAATGAAAAACTGTTTTTT
once	TRBV5-1	NA	TRBJ2-3	CASSSQQGGTDTQYF	TGCGCCAGCAGCAGTCAACAGGGGGGGACAGATACGCAGTATTTT
NA	TRBV29-1	NA	TRBJ2-7	CSVVSRVPVYEQYF	TGCAGCGTTGTGAGTCGGGTACCCGTCTACGAGCAGTACTTC
NA	TRBV5-4	NA	TRBJ1-5	CASSLDQSSQPQHF	TGTGCCAGCAGCTTGGATCAATCCAGTCAGCCCCAGCATTTT
NA	TRBV29-1	NA	TRBJ1-1	CSVDSGNTEAFF	TGCAGCGTTGATTCCGGGAACACTGAAGCTTTCTTT
NA	TRBV27	NA	TRBJ1-1	CASSPDAILGAPGSTEAFF	TGTGCCAGCAGTCCCGACGCCATTTTGGGGGCGCCGGGAAGCACTGAAGCTTTCTTT
NA	TRBV29-1	NA	TRBJ1-4	CSVGGPRKNGKLFF	TGCAGCGTTGGGGGACCTAGGAAGAACGGAAAACTGTTTTTT
NA	TRBV4-1	NA	TRBJ2-6	CASSQQASVQTGANVLTF	TGCGCCAGCAGCCAACAGGCTAGCGTACAAACTGGGGCCAACGTCCTGACTTTC
NA	TRBV19	NA	TRBJ1-1	CASSRGRPTEAFF	TGTGCCAGTAGCCGGGGAAGGCCCACTGAAGCTTTCTTT
NA	TRBV6-6	NA	TRBJ1-1	CASSSGGKMNTEAFF	TGTGCCAGCAGTAGTGGGGGCAAAATGAACACTGAAGCTTTCTTT
NA	TRBV7-9	NA	TRBJ2-7	CASQPTDSYEQYF	TGTGCCAGCCAGCCCACGGACTCCTACGAGCAGTACTTC
NA	TRBV11-3	NA	TRBJ2-1	CASSSNLGGIYNEQFF	TGTGCCAGCAGCTCTAATCTTGGCGGGATCTACAATGAGCAGTTCTTC
NA	TRBV27	TRBD2	TRBJ2-7	CASSWTSQGEQYF	TGTGCCAGCAGTTGGACTAGCCAGGGCGAGCAGTACTTC
NA	TRBV20-1	NA	TRBJ1-1	CSASRVGGEAFF	TGCAGTGCTAGTCGGGTTGGCGGTGAAGCTTTCTTT
NA	TRBV5-1	TRBD1	TRBJ2-2	CASSQGQGANTGELFF	TGCGCCAGCAGCCAAGGACAGGGGGCGAACACCGGGGAGCTGTTTTTT
NA	TRBV19	TRBD2	TRBJ2-7	CASQLAGGPYEQYF	TGTGCCAGTCAACTAGCGGGGGGGCCCTACGAGCAGTACTTC